This T cell receptor beta chain stems from a study of blood T cell repertoires in COVID-19. Libraries were prepared by immunoSEQ multiplex PCR; TCRdb keeps only in-frame clonotypes and omits some of them. The table includes under 200,000 clones, around 80% detected once. Participant-given clinical history determined each cohort assignment. The germline gives CDR1 SGHNT, CDR2 YYREEE (reference sequence). The V segment lost 4 bases and the J segment 5 bases; nucleotides outside the gene matches: 6. The CDR3 is 14 residues long. The rearrangement links TRBV5-4 to TRBJ2-1, with TRBD2 matching over 7 bases. This clonotype originated in a woman aged 70 to 79 in a cohort exposed to, infected with or recovered from COVID-19 (not recorded which). The sample was PBMCs or T cells enriched from blood (not recorded which). In DNA, the CDR3 is TGTGCCAGCAGCCCACAAGCGGGGCACAATGAGCAGTTCTTC. It specifies CASSPQAGHNEQFF.